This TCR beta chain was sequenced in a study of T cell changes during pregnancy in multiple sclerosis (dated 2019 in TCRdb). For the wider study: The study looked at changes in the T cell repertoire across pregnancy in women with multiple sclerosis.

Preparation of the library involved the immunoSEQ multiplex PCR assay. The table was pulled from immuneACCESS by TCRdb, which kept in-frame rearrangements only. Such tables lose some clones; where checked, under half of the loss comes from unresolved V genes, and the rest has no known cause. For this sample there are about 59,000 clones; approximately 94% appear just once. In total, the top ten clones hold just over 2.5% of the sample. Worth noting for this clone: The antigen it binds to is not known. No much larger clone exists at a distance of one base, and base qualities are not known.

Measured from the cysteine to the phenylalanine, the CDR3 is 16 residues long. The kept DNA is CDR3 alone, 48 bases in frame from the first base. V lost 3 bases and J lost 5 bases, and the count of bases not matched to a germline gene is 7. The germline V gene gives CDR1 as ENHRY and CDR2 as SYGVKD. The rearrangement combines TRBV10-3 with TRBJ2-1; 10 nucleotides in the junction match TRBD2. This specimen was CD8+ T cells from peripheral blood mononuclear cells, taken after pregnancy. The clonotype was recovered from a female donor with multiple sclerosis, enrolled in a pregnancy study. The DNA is TGTGCCATCAGTGAAGCGGGAGGGCTGGTAGACAATGAGCAGTTCTTC. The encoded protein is CAISEAGGLVDNEQFF.